These T cell receptor beta chains were read from a single sample in a study of blood T cell repertoires in COVID-19. Assay: immunoSEQ multiplex PCR; the TCRdb copy retains only in-frame clones and omits some. The data hold 130,000 or so clones, with roughly 84% observed a single time. Sequencing was done on a sample of peripheral blood. The receptors here all came from a man aged 60-69 years with acute or convalescent COVID-19. Each CDR3 is given with its conserved first and last residue. D genes are given only for firm matches.

D gene: .; J gene: TRBJ2-5; V gene: TRBV12-3/TRBV12-4; CDR3 DNA: TGTGCCAGCAGTTCACGAGGAGAGACCCAGTACTTC; CDR3 protein: CASSSRGETQYF
D gene: .; J gene: TRBJ1-4; V gene: TRBV4-1; CDR3 DNA: TGCGCCAGCAGCCAAGATGGGTCGGAGGAAAAACTGTTTTTT; CDR3 protein: CASSQDGSEEKLFF
D gene: .; J gene: TRBJ1-2; V gene: TRBV24-1; CDR3 DNA: TGTGCCACCAGTGAGCGCAACCATGGCTACACCTTC; CDR3 protein: CATSERNHGYTF
D gene: TRBD2; J gene: TRBJ2-1; V gene: TRBV3-1/TRBV3-2; CDR3 DNA: TGTGCCAGCAGCCAAGATCATGGGACTAACAATGAGCAGTTCTTC; CDR3 protein: CASSQDHGTNNEQFF
D gene: .; J gene: TRBJ2-3; V gene: TRBV5-6; CDR3 DNA: TGTGCCAGCAGCACAGGACACCTTAATAGGGGGGATACGCAGTATTTT; CDR3 protein: CASSTGHLNRGDTQYF
D gene: TRBD1; J gene: TRBJ2-5; V gene: TRBV6-5; CDR3 DNA: TGTGCCAGCAGTAGGGACAGGGGTGCCGAAGAGACCCAGTACTTC; CDR3 protein: CASSRDRGAEETQYF
D gene: .; J gene: TRBJ2-2; V gene: TRBV9; CDR3 DNA: TGTGCCAGCAGCTCCGGGGTAAACACCGGGGAGCTGTTTTTT; CDR3 protein: CASSSGVNTGELFF
D gene: TRBD2; J gene: TRBJ2-1; V gene: TRBV10-1; CDR3 DNA: TGCGCCAGCAGAACCCTAGCGGGAGGCTTGTCGCACAATGAGCAGTTCTTC; CDR3 protein: CASRTLAGGLSHNEQFF
D gene: TRBD1; J gene: TRBJ2-7; V gene: TRBV7-6; CDR3 DNA: TGTGCCAGCACGATAGTCAGACAGGGGAGCTCCTACGAGCAGTACTTC; CDR3 protein: CASTIVRQGSSYEQYF
D gene: TRBD2; J gene: TRBJ2-5; V gene: TRBV7-3; CDR3 DNA: TGTGCCAGCAGCCTCGCGGGGGGCACGGAGACCCAGTACTTC; CDR3 protein: CASSLAGGTETQYF